This TCR beta chain was captured by sequencing in a study of blood T cells in healthy people across ages (dated by TCRdb to between 2014 and 2017). Background on the whole study: Template switching captured roughly one uniquely barcoded TCR beta cDNA molecule per two T cells in model experiments. For two donors (one aged 18 to 30 and one aged 80 or older), the study analyzed two additional independent replicas of 1 million unique cDNA reads from the same blood draw. Age-related changes in TCR beta repertoire diversity were measured in the study by deep sequencing normalized with unique cDNA molecular identifiers. The donors were split into four age groups: young (average approximately 16 years), middle-aged (roughly 42), aged (approximately 60) and long-lived (approximately 89).

The 40 or so donors, aged about 6 to 90 years, were systemically healthy Caucasian individuals from Russia. Approximately 10 milliliters of peripheral blood were collected from each donor into EDTA-treated Vacutainer tubes. Ficoll-Paque density-gradient centrifugation was used to isolate PBMCs, with at least 6.5 million per sample. Total RNA was extracted from PBMCs with Trizol reagent, with at least 5.5 micrograms obtained per sample. Naive CD45RAhigh/CD27high T cell percentages were measured by flow cytometry on a PBMC aliquot from every donor. This clonotype was observed a handful of times. Its antigen is still unknown. No much larger clone exists at a distance of one base, and base qualities are not known. Overall results and qualifications from the work: There was a strong correlation between observed TCR beta diversity and the percentage of naive T cells measured by flow cytometry. Estimates of total diversity based on one million sequenced T cells were regarded as lower bounds and as underestimates. Because donor CMV infection status was unknown, age-related changes in expanded clonotypes were potentially confounded. Compared with the aged group, the long-lived group had more naive CD4+ T cells, fewer expanded clones and increased TCR diversity, suggesting age selection. Since profiling was done on bulk unsorted PBMCs, naive and antigen-experienced compartments could not be conclusively compared. Observed TCR beta diversity per million T cells fell roughly linearly with age, and a significant reduction was already apparent by age around 44.

Libraries were made using 5' RACE. The data were produced on an Illumina HiSeq 2500. The second PCR ran for about 6 to 12 cycles and used a J-beta primer mix along with a sample-barcoded 5' primer. A template-switch 5' adaptor carrying 12 random nucleotides introduced a unique molecular identifier onto each TCR beta cDNA molecule. Each sample yielded at least 3 million CDR3-containing paired-end reads. All of the RNA was converted into first-strand cDNA using the Mint cDNA synthesis kit, with a TRBC-specific oligonucleotide serving as the primer. All cDNA was treated with uracil-DNA glycosylase and then went through a first 18-cycle PCR with the universal primers M1SS and BC2_uni_R. Processing in the source paper ran as follows. For normalization, 1 million high-quality reads, each with a distinct molecular identifier, were randomly selected from each sample. Reads with shared molecular identifiers were discarded instead of being binned into consensus sequences. MiTCR, run with a Q25 quality threshold and the strictest error-elimination algorithm, handled CDR3 identification, clonotype clustering and error correction. A nonparametric unseen species model with Euler transformation was used to estimate lower-bound total TCR beta diversity. Starting from the raw public reads, TCRdb applied fastp trimming at Q25, assembled clones with MiXCR and retained in-frame beta chains. Each CDR3 protein appears once, grouped with its most common genes and DNA. It is TCRdb's table, rather than the study itself, that gives the V and J calls and clone size. The sample records 450,000 to 650,000 distinct CDR3 sequences, around 24% of which are singletons. The ten largest clonotypes hold under 9% of the sample.

The CDR1 and CDR2 encoded by the germline V gene are MDHEN and SYDVKM. Spanning cysteine to phenylalanine, the CDR3 consists of 16 amino acids. Kept here is only the CDR3 DNA, which spans 48 bases and is read in frame from base 1. Clipping removes 6 bases from V and 0 bases from J, with 9 as the unmatched junction base count. In addition, the sample was reused for a study of T cells of mothers and their children. Per that second paper: Donors were nine systemically healthy Caucasian individuals: three mothers and their six children. cDNA synthesis consumed the entire amount of extracted RNA, loaded at around 1.5 ug RNA in each 15 ul reaction. In the second PCR, the M1S primer added sample barcodes and 2-4 random nucleotides. Over 9.5 million TCR beta CDR3 reads were obtained for each mother, and some 3.1 million reads were obtained for each child. In both related and unrelated pairs, thymic selection shapes the output of TCR recombination in a similar way, with inherited differences having only a minor effect. Normalized repertoire overlap was always slightly but never significantly higher in related than unrelated mother-child pairs. Persistent microchimeric T cell clones were not detected, at a sensitivity of about 100 clones per million clonotypes. Deep NGS was used in the study to compare the TCR beta repertoires of mothers and children and to look for features that separate related mother-child pairs from unrelated individuals. The mean age was roughly 40 +/- 4 years for the mothers and approximately 11 +/- 4 years for the children. Libraries were sequenced on Illumina HiSeq 2000 with 100+100 nt paired-end reads after adapter ligation with NEBNext reagents. To prevent cross-contamination, the mother and child libraries were prepared one month apart and sequenced in separate runs. Between roughly 450,000 and 2,200,000 distinct TCR beta clonotypes were identified per donor. Naive TCR beta clonotypes were estimated from low-frequency clonotypes matched to each donor's FACS-determined naive share, without sorting.

The V gene is TRBV28 and the J gene is TRBJ2-7, with 9 middle bases fitting TRBD1. Material for sequencing was blood. The clonotype comes from a boy aged 10-17 years in good health. The nucleotides are TGTGCCAGCAGCCTACGGACAGGGGCAAGCTCCTACGAGCAGTACTTC. The translation is CASSLRTGASSYEQYF.